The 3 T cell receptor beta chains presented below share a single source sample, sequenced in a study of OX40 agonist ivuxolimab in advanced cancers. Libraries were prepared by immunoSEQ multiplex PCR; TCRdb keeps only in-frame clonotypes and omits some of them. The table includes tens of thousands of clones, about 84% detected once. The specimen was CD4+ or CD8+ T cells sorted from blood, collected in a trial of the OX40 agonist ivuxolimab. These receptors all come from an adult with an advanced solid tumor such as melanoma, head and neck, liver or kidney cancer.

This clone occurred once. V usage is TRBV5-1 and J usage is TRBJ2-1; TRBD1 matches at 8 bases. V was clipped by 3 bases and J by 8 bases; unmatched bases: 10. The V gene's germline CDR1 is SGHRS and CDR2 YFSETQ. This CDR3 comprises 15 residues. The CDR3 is CASSSGTGAGDEQFF. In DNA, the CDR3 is TGCGCCAGCAGCTCCGGGACAGGCGCAGGGGATGAGCAGTTCTTC. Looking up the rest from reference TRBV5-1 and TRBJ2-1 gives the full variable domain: KAGVTQTPRYLIKTRGQQVTLSCSPISGHRSVSWYQQTPGQGLQFLFEYFSETQRNKGNFPGRFSGRQFSNSRSEMNVSTLELGDSALYLCASSSGTGAGDEQFFGPGTRLTVL.

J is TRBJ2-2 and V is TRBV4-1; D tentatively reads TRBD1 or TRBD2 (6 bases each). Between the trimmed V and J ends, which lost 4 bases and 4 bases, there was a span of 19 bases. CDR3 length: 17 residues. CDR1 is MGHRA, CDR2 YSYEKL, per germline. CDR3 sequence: CASSPLRGRLFTGELFF. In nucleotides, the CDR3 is TGCGCCAGCAGCCCATTACGGGGGCGCTTGTTCACCGGGGAGCTGTTTTTT.

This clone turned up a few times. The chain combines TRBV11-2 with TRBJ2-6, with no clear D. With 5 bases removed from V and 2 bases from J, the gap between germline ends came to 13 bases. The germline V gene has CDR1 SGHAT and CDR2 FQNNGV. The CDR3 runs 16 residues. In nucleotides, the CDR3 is TGTGCCAGCAGCCCCCTTATCCAGACTGGGGCCAACGTCCTGACTTTC. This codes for CASSPLIQTGANVLTF.